Below are 2 T cell receptor beta chains sequenced from a single sample in a study of T-cell reconstitution after alpha-beta-depleted transplantation in children (dated by TCRdb to the mid-2010s). Preparation of the library involved PCR. Instrument used: Illumina HiSeq 2500. TCR libraries were prepared with molecular barcoding, using unique molecular identifiers to normalize TCRbeta repertoire quantification. TCRdb passed the public sequencing reads through fastp at Q25 and MiXCR, retaining productive beta sequences. Each record represents a unique CDR3 protein, reported with the most common genes and DNA among its rows. The sample yields about 1,000,000 distinct CDR3 sequences; about 31% were counted once. The ten largest clonotypes hold roughly 27% of the sample. What the treatment or condition label conveys for this sample: allogeneic hematopoietic cell transplantation with graft depleted of TCRalphabeta T cells and CD19 B cells.

The specimen was PBMCs, mostly from graft donor cells, collected 360 days after TCRalphabeta/CD19-depleted stem cell transplant. These receptors were taken from a boy in the first two years of life who had a stem cell transplant for SCID, so the T cells may come from the graft donor.

This clonotype has a handful of counts. J is TRBJ2-5 and V is TRBV29-1; D is ambiguous. The CDR3 sequence is 12 residues long. CDR1 is SQVTM and CDR2 is ANQGSEA in the germline V gene. V was shortened by 1 base and J by 5 bases, with 8 bases between the two germline ends. The CDR3 nucleotides are TGCAGCGTTGAAGGTCTGCACGAGACCCAGTACTTC. It is translated as CSVEGLHETQYF.

The rearrangement joins TRBV5-1 to TRBJ2-7; TRBD1 aligns across 10 bases. The germline CDR1 and CDR2 sequences are SGHRS and YFSETQ. The length of the CDR3 is 15 residues. J gave up 4 bases and V 3 bases, and 7 bases lay outside the gene matches. CDR3 in amino acids: CASSWTGGDMYEQYF. CDR3 DNA sequence: TGCGCCAGCAGCTGGACAGGGGGAGACATGTACGAGCAGTACTTC.